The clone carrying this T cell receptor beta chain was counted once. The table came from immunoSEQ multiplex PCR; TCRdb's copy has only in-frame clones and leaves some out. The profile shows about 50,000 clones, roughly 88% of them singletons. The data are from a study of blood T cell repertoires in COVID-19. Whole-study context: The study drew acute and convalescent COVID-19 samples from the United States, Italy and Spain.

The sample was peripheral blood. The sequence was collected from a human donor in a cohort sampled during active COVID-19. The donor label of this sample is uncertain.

The CDR3 spells CASNRGTGSEKLFF. The CDR3 coding sequence is TGTGCCAGCAACCGGGGGACAGGGAGTGAAAAACTGTTTTTT. The rearrangement links TRBV7-9 to TRBJ1-4, with 9 bases identical to TRBD1. The CDR3 has 14 residues. Germline V CDR1 and CDR2: SEHNR, FQNEAQ (reference sequence). Trimming at V came to 7 bases and at J to 7 bases, leaving 7 bases not matched to a gene.